Sequencing of this T cell receptor (beta chain) was carried out in a study of Ad26.COV2.S vaccination and SARS-CoV-2 variants. The study's findings and limits: Using TCR breadth and depth analyses may have led to underestimated total T cell responses. Recipients given vaccine exceeded placebo recipients in spike-specific TCR breadth.

Sequencing was performed with immunoSEQ multiplex PCR; in TCRdb, only in-frame clones are kept and a portion is missing. The repertoire holds around 270,000 clones, around 90% seen once, with about 2.8% in the top ten. V dropped 4 bases and J dropped 6 bases, with 7 bases sitting between them. The CDR3 is made up of 12 amino acids. In germline, CDR1 is SGHDT, CDR2 YYEEEE. Treatment defined: roughly 18 received Ad26.COV2.S at low or high dose, single or two shots; about 5 received placebo; per-sample allocation not given. All samples were drawn on day 63, counting from the first vaccine or placebo injection. An Ad26 vector that expressed Wuhan-strain SARS-CoV-2 spike constituted the vaccine. Comment on this clone: Its target is not known.

The clonotype originates from a person between 18 and 60 years old who received the Ad26.COV2.S COVID-19 vaccine or a placebo. The chain is built from TRBV5-6 and TRBJ2-2; no firm D call. The sequencing used peripheral blood, collected in a trial of Ad26.COV2.S vaccine versus placebo. The CDR3 sequence: CASSATSGELFF. The CDR3 DNA reads as TGTGCCAGCAGCGCAACATCCGGGGAGCTGTTTTTT.